Each of the 18 T cell receptor beta chains below was sequenced from the same sample in a study of blood T cell repertoires in COVID-19. Repertoires were generated with immunoSEQ multiplex PCR, while TCRdb's copy carries only in-frame clones and drops some. Altogether about 110,000 clones are present, roughly 83% being singletons, with the ten largest covering around 4.4%. Sequences were obtained from peripheral blood. The receptors were sampled from a human donor in a cohort sampled during active COVID-19.

This clone appeared a single time. The CDR3, as DNA: TGCGCCAGCAGCCAAGACGCGTCCACAGATACGCAGTATTTT. It is translated as CASSQDASTDTQYF. The genes are TRBV4-3 and TRBJ2-3; D is unclear. V was cut by 0 bases and J by 2 bases, with 6 bases left in between. The CDR3 spans 14 residues. Germline-derived CDR1 and CDR2 are LGHNA and YSLEER.

The gene calls are TRBV19 and TRBJ1-2; TRBD1 matches at 7 bases. Looked up from germline, CDR1 is LNHDA and CDR2 is SQIVND (reference sequence). The length of the CDR3 is 15 residues. V trimming: 5 bases; J trimming: 4 bases; junction bases outside the gene matches: 10. The CDR3 loop reads CASSPGQAGTYGYTF. As DNA, the CDR3 is TGTGCCAGTAGTCCAGGACAGGCGGGAACCTATGGCTACACCTTC.

This sequence joins TRBV7-3 and TRBJ1-6, with unresolved D. The CDR3 runs to 12 residues. The germline V gene encodes CDR1 SGHTA and CDR2 FQGTGA. V was clipped by 5 bases and J by 7 bases, with 6 bases between them. The CDR3 region is CASSQQNSPLHF. CDR3 coding DNA: TGTGCCAGCAGCCAACAAAATTCACCCCTCCACTTT.

The chain carries TRBV2 and TRBJ2-3; the match to TRBD2 covers 9 bases. CDR3 length: 15 residues. V was clipped by 3 bases and J by 6 bases; unmatched bases: 7. Germline values: CDR1 SNHLY, CDR2 FYNNEI. This CDR3 is CASSEGLAGLDTQYF. The CDR3 DNA reads TGTGCCAGCAGTGAGGGGCTAGCGGGACTGGATACGCAGTATTTT.

The chain combines TRBV30 with TRBJ1-2; TRBD1 matches 8 bases. The V segment lost 3 bases and the J segment 7 bases; nucleotides outside the gene matches: 4. From germline, CDR1 is GTSNPN and CDR2 SVGIG (reference sequence). This CDR3 is 12 amino acids long. The CDR3 sequence: CAWRGQGFGYTF. The CDR3 coding sequence is TGTGCCTGGAGAGGACAGGGTTTTGGCTACACCTTC.

The rearrangement links TRBV25-1 to TRBJ2-2, with D hard to call. The V end was cut by 11 bases, the J end by 7 bases, with 11 bases between. Per the germline V gene, CDR1 is MGHDK and CDR2 is SYGVNS. The CDR3 contains 11 residues. The CDR3 sequence is CAVWRGGELFF. DNA of the CDR3: TGTGCCGTTTGGAGAGGCGGGGAGCTGTTTTTT. The whole variable domain, filled in from reference TRBV25-1 and TRBJ2-2, reads EADIYQTPRYLVIGTGKKITLECSQTMGHDKMYWYQQDPGMELHLIHYSYGVNSTEKGDLSSESTVSRIRTEHFPLTLESARPSHTSQYLCAVWRGGELFFGEGSRLTVL.

This clone was found a few times. The chain has TRBV28 and TRBJ2-2; possible D gene TRBD1, 6 bases. The CDR3 has 15 amino acids. V was shortened by 6 bases and J by 0 bases, with 11 bases between the two germline ends. CDR1 and CDR2 from the germline V gene are MDHEN and SYDVKM. The CDR3 reads CASRRTAANTGELFF. For the CDR3, the DNA is TGTGCCAGCAGGCGGACAGCCGCGAACACCGGGGAGCTGTTTTTT.

The chain links TRBV28 to TRBJ2-7; TRBD1 is a possible D gene (5 bases). Germline CDR1 and CDR2: MDHEN and SYDVKM. V shed 6 bases and J shed 2 bases, with 17 bases lying between them. This CDR3 has 15 amino acids. In DNA form, the CDR3 reads TGTGCCAGCAGGAGGCTGGGCAGGGCGGCCTACGAGCAGTACTTC. Translating gives CASRRLGRAAYEQYF. Based on the CDR3 plus reference TRBV28 and TRBJ2-7, the full variable domain is DVKVTQSSRYLVKRTGEKVFLECVQDMDHENMFWYRQDPGLGLRLIYFSYDVKMKEKGDIPEGYSVSREKKERFSLILESASTNQTSMYLCASRRLGRAAYEQYFGPGTRLTVT.

This rearrangement joins TRBV27 to TRBJ1-5; possible D gene TRBD1, 5 bases. V was pared by 3 bases and J by 3 bases, with 9 bases between. CDR3 length equals 14 residues. CDR1 is MNHEY, CDR2 SMNVEV, per germline (reference sequence). The chain's CDR3 is CASSFTGVNQPQHF. The CDR3 nucleotides read TGTGCCAGCAGTTTTACAGGAGTCAATCAGCCCCAGCATTTT.

V is TRBV7-8 and J is TRBJ2-5; D gene uncertain. V lost 2 bases and J lost 1, with 8 bases in between. The CDR3 is 14 residues long. Germline assignment: CDR1 SGHVS and CDR2 FQNEAQ. The CDR3 loop reads CASSLRRVQETQYF. CDR3 bases: TGTGCCAGCAGCTTACGCCGGGTCCAAGAGACCCAGTACTTC.

The chain is built from TRBV18 and TRBJ2-1, with 10 bases that match TRBD2. Germline loops: CDR1 KGHSH, CDR2 LQKENI. V dropped 4 bases and J dropped 3; count of bases not matched to a gene: 3. The CDR3 has 15 amino acids. The CDR3 DNA is TGTGCCAGCTCACTCCTAGCGGGGGTCTACAATGAGCAGTTCTTC. This translates into CASSLLAGVYNEQFF.

The rearrangement joins TRBV7-8 to TRBJ1-4; D unresolved. This CDR3 region has 15 residues. Germline CDR1 reads SGHVS; CDR2 reads FQNEAQ. Deletions cut 5 bases from V and 3 bases from J, with 13 bases between. The CDR3 bases are TGTGCCAGCAGCACGCCCTACGGGGCTAATGAAAAACTGTTTTTT. Its protein product is CASSTPYGANEKLFF.

This sequence joins TRBV6-1 and TRBJ2-5, with a tentative D call TRBD1 (5 bases). The germline V gene has CDR1 MNHNS and CDR2 SASEGT. The CDR3 has 15 amino acids. The V gene lost 3 bases and the J gene lost 2 bases, with 13 bases spanning the gap. Here the CDR3 DNA reads TGTGCCAGCAGTGAGGTCCCTGGGGCTCAAGAGACCCAGTACTTC. As protein: CASSEVPGAQETQYF.

This clone was recorded only once. The genes are TRBV12-3 or TRBV12-4 and TRBJ2-5; TRBD1 might be the D (6 bases). Trimming stripped 1 base from V and 5 bases from J, with 8 bases between. The CDR3 has 13 residues. This chain's CDR3 is CASSLGGPETQYF. In DNA form, the CDR3 reads TGTGCCAGCAGTTTAGGGGGGCCCGAGACCCAGTACTTC.

The V gene is TRBV19, the J gene TRBJ2-3; 12 bases line up with TRBD2. Germline CDR1 LNHDA, CDR2 SQIVND (reference sequence). V dropped 5 bases and J dropped 2; count of bases not matched to a gene: 11. The CDR3 covers 18 residues. CDR3 sequence (DNA): TGTGCCAGTAGTGACCAGCTTTCTAGCGGGAGGGCCACAGATACGCAGTATTTT. Translated: CASSDQLSSGRATDTQYF.

The V call is TRBV7-2, the J call TRBJ2-7, with D possibly matching TRBD1 (6 bases). This CDR3 contains 14 residues. Germline CDR1 reads SGHTA; CDR2 reads FQGNSA. The ends were cut back, 6 bases at V and 4 bases at J, with 16 bases in the middle. The CDR3 coding sequence is TGTGCCAGCAGGCGATCAGAGGGGGTTTACGAGCAGTACTTC. Protein: CASRRSEGVYEQYF.

V is TRBV30 and J is TRBJ1-1; D call uncertain. V was clipped by 3 bases and J by 1 base, with 12 bases between them. The CDR3 is 14 residues long. Germline CDR1 and CDR2: GTSNPN and SVGIG (reference sequence). The CDR3 sequence is CAWRTRQQNTEAFF. The CDR3 region has the DNA TGTGCCTGGAGGACGCGGCAGCAGAACACTGAAGCTTTCTTT. The whole variable domain, remainder taken from reference TRBV30 and TRBJ1-1, is SQTIHQWPATLVQPVGSPLSLECTVEGTSNPNLYWYRQAAGRGLQLLFYSVGIGQISSEVPQNLSASRPQDRQFILSSKKLLLSDSGFYLCAWRTRQQNTEAFFGQGTRLTVV.

This sequence joins TRBV9 and TRBJ2-1; 12 bases match TRBD2. The germline V gene has CDR1 SGDLS and CDR2 YYNGEE. This CDR3 is built from 20 residues. V shed 4 bases and J 0 bases; nucleotides not matched to a gene: 14. This CDR3 reads CASSPQGLAGIQSSYNEQFF. The DNA of the CDR3 is TGTGCCAGCAGCCCTCAAGGACTAGCGGGAATCCAAAGCTCCTACAATGAGCAGTTCTTC.